This entry describes one T cell receptor (beta chain). Its antigen is unidentified. Nominally healthy donors provided the samples, though records likely missed some immune exposures. Amplification used 60 Vbeta primers and 13 Jbeta primers. Profiling relied on immunoSEQ multiplex PCR, and the TCRdb table lists in-frame clones only, not all of them. Among fewer than 140,000 clones listed, around 80% were seen once. CDR1 is MGHRA, CDR2 YSYEKL, per germline. After removal of 3 bases from V and 4 bases from J, the junction contained 10 bases not matched to a gene. This CDR3 is 19 amino acids long. This entry is derived from a study of cytomegalovirus exposure and HLA in healthy donors. General study results and limits: Productive status was seen about 87% or about 30% of the time for most TCR beta V segments in an earlier analysis. By a later analysis, the bulk of CMV-associated TCR beta chains appeared HLA-restricted.

The specimen sequenced was PBMCs. This TCR derives from a man aged 35 to 55 in good health and CMV-seronegative. V gene TRBV4-1 combines with J gene TRBJ2-3; 16 positions match TRBD2. This CDR3 reads CASSHPGTSGGARADTQYF. DNA for the CDR3: TGCGCCAGCAGCCATCCCGGGACTAGCGGGGGGGCCAGGGCAGATACGCAGTATTTT.